This TCR beta chain was observed in a study of blood T cell repertoires in COVID-19. Turning to the study itself: From the United States, Italy and Spain came samples of acute and convalescent COVID-19.

In the authors' methods: Reference gene primer amplification yielded estimated nucleated cell counts. The table came from immunoSEQ multiplex PCR; TCRdb's copy has only in-frame clones and leaves some out. V, J and clone size reflect that table, while D and trimming were determined from the DNA. The table has around 170,000 clones, around 83% seen once. Losses at the gene ends were 4 bases for V and 4 bases for J; bases not matched to a gene: 6. CDR3 size: 15 residues. From germline, CDR1 is SGHRS and CDR2 YFSETQ. The TCR sequence derives from a woman aged 40 to 50 with acute or convalescent COVID-19. Source material: peripheral blood. J is TRBJ1-4 and V is TRBV5-1, with 8 bases matching TRBD1. CDR3 bases: TGCGCCAGCAGCCCGGGACAGGAGGGTAATGAAAAACTGTTTTTT. This encodes CASSPGQEGNEKLFF.